Below, one T cell receptor beta chain is given with its context. Its antigen remains unidentified. CDR1 MNHNS and CDR2 SASEGT come from the germline V gene. The CDR3 runs to 12 residues. The V end lost 1 base, the J end lost 6 bases, and 7 bases lay between the germline ends. Generated by immunoSEQ multiplex PCR, the TCRdb table keeps only in-frame clones and is missing some. This sample carries about 19,000 clones, around three quarters of them seen once, and the ten largest clones take roughly 14%. Before the COVID-19 pandemic, during about 2011-2019, CD4+ T cells were taken from unexposed donors. Isolation of CD4+ T cells took place after roughly nine days in culture. The data were obtained in a study of CD4 T cells in relation to SARS-CoV-2 and coronaviruses.

The J gene is TRBJ2-7, the V gene TRBV6-1; D gene uncertain. The TCR originated in a human donor in good health. Sequencing was carried out using CD4+ T cells from PBMCs, cultured in vitro. CDR3 sequence: CASSEVGSEQYF. As DNA, the CDR3 is TGTGCCAGCAGTGAAGTGGGCTCCGAGCAGTACTTC.